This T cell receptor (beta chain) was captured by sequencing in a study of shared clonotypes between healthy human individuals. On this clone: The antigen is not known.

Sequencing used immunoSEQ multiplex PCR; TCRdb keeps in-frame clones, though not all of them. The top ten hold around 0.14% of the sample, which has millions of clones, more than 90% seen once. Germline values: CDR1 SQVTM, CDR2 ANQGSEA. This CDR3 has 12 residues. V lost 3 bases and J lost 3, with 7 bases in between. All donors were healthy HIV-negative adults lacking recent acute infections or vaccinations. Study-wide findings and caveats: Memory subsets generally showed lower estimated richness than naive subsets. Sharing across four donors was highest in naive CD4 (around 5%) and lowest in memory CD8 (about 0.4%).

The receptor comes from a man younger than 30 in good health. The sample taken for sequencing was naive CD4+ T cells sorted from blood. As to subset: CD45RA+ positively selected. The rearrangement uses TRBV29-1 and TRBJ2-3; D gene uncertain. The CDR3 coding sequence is TGCAGCGTTGACTGGGGTACAGATACGCAGTATTTT. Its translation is CSVDWGTDTQYF.